The clone carrying this T cell receptor beta chain was picked up many times. Antigen unknown. The data were taken from a study of T-cell memory formation after mild COVID-19. Study-wide background: Largely, TCR clusters stayed within a single donor. Study conclusions and caveats: The study found contracting CD4+ clones mainly in CM and EM and contracting CD8+ clones in EMRA. Day 15 to 85 contractors were CD4/CD8 balanced; later expanders leaned CD4+.

TCRdb processed the 5' RACE reads anew with MiXCR; each CDR3 protein has one entry. This sample has some 110,000 distinct CDR3 sequences, with over 15% found just once. The trim removed 5 bases at V and 8 bases at J, leaving 12 bases unmatched. Germline CDR1 MNHEY, CDR2 SVGEGT. The length of the CDR3 is 16 residues. The chain recombines TRBV6-2 or TRBV6-3 with TRBJ2-1; 10 nucleotides align to TRBD1. Sequencing was performed on PBMCs or a T cell subset sorted from them (not recorded which). This receptor was obtained from an adult woman who had mild COVID-19 (a few samples of this study predate the infection). Cell type and time point are not known. The CDR3 spells CASSPLGTGVHDEQFF. The DNA of the CDR3 is TGTGCCAGCAGTCCCCTCGGGACAGGGGTTCACGATGAGCAGTTCTTC.